The clone carrying this T cell receptor beta chain was seen more than once but under ten times. Its antigen is unknown. The data originate from a study of cytomegalovirus exposure and HLA in healthy donors. Study results and limitations: A later analysis reportedly identified an Asian-associated ancestry cluster as carrying fewer N-insertions than the approximately 730-donor mean. According to the study, roughly 160 TCR beta chains were cytomegalovirus-associated.

Deletions cut 7 bases from V and 8 bases from J, with 23 bases between. Germline CDR1 and CDR2: SGHVS and FQNEAQ. The CDR3 sequence is 15 residues long. Researchers ran the PCR with 60 Vbeta and 13 Jbeta primers. Measured with immunoSEQ multiplex PCR; TCRdb has only the in-frame clones, and not every one. Here the sample spans approximately 220,000 clones, roughly 80% being singletons. Sequenced sample: PBMCs. The rearrangement uses TRBV7-8 and TRBJ1-1; D unclear. This receptor was identified in a man aged 30 to 39 in good health and CMV-seronegative. The CDR3 coding sequence is TGTGCCAGCATCCTAGGGCGGGCAGGAGGCAAGGAAGCTTTCTTT. Protein product: CASILGRAGGKEAFF.